The source of this T cell receptor (beta chain) is a study of identical twins. This CDR3 comprises 13 residues. V was pared by 4 bases and J by 4 bases, with 4 bases of the junction left unmatched. Germline loops: CDR1 DFQATT, CDR2 SNEGSKA (reference sequence). In the case of this clonotype: The antigen remains undetermined.

In TCRdb, the 5' RACE reads were re-called with MiXCR into one record per CDR3 protein. Of 1.5 million to 2 million distinct CDR3 sequences in the sample, 25% to 35% were seen once. Whole-study results and caveats: Zero-insertion results could be subject to partial confounding by invariant MAIT and iNKT cells. Among beta out-of-frame sequences, excess sharing between twins appeared weaker. Out-of-frame alpha sequences common to twins were enriched for low generation probability.

Sequences were obtained from cord blood. This chain joins TRBV20-1 and TRBJ2-3; 8 nucleotides match TRBD1. The TCR originated in a newborn girl in good health. The CDR3: CSATLQGADTQYF. In nucleotides, the CDR3 is TGCAGTGCTACGTTACAGGGGGCAGATACGCAGTATTTT.